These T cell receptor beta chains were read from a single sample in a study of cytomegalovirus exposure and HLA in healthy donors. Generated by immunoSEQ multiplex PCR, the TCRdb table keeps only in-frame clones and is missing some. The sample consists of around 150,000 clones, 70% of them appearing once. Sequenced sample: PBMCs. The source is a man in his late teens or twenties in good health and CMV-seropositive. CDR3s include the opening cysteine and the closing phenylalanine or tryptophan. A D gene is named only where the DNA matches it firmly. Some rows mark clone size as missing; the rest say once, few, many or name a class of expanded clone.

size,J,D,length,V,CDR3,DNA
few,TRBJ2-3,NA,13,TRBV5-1,CASSLLEADTQYF,TGCGCCAGCAGCTTGCTAGAGGCAGATACGCAGTATTTT
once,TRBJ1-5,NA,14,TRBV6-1,CATFSSYSNQPQHF,TGTGCCACCTTTAGTTCTTATAGCAATCAGCCCCAGCATTTT
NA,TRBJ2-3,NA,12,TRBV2,CASSGDTDTQYF,TGTGCCAGCAGCGGAGACACAGATACGCAGTATTTT
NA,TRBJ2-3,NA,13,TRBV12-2,CASPAGGTDTQYF,TGTGCAAGTCCCGCCGGAGGCACAGATACGCAGTATTTT
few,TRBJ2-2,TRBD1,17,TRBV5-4,CASSSGTGAKRTGELFF,TGTGCCAGCAGCTCGGGGACAGGGGCTAAGAGAACCGGGGAGCTGTTTTTT
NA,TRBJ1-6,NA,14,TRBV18,CASSPGSGGSPLHF,TGTGCCAGCTCACCGGGTTCGGGGGGTTCACCCCTCCACTTT
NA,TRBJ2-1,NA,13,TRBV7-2,CASSLALREGQFF,TGTGCCAGCAGCTTAGCGCTCAGGGAAGGGCAGTTCTTC
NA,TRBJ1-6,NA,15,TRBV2,CASRLGGWQNSPLHF,TGTGCCAGCAGACTCGGGGGTTGGCAGAATTCACCCCTCCACTTT
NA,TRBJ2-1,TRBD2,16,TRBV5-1,CASSLQETSGRNEQFF,TGCGCCAGCAGCTTGCAAGAGACTAGCGGGAGGAATGAGCAGTTCTTC
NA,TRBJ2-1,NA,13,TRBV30,CAWSPARADEQFF,TGTGCCTGGAGCCCCGCCAGGGCGGATGAGCAGTTCTTC
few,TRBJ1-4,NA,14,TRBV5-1,CASSLGALGEKLFF,TGCGCCAGCAGCCTGGGGGCGCTGGGTGAAAAACTGTTTTTT
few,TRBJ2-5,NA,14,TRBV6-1,CASSEINRQETQYF,TGTGCCAGCAGTGAAATCAACAGGCAGGAGACCCAGTACTTC
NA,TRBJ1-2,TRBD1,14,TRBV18,CASSSEGQGYGYTF,TGTGCCAGCTCATCCGAGGGACAGGGTTATGGCTACACCTTC
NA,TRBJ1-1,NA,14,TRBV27,CASSSSGGGTEAFF,NA
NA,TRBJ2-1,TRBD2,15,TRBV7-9,CASSASGRAIDEQFF,TGTGCCAGCAGCGCCAGCGGGAGGGCCATCGATGAGCAGTTCTTC
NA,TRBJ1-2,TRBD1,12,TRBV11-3,CASSQDRGLSNF,TGTGCCAGCAGCCAGGACAGGGGTTTGTCGAACTTC
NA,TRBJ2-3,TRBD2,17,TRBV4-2,CASSPFTREGTTDTQYF,TGTGCCAGCAGCCCTTTTACGCGGGAGGGAACGACAGATACGCAGTATTTT
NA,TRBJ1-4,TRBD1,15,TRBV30,CAWATGSATNEKLFF,TGTGCCTGGGCGACAGGGAGTGCAACTAATGAAAAACTGTTTTTT
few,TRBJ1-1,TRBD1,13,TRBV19,CASRTGATSEAFF,TGTGCCAGCCGGACAGGGGCGACCTCTGAAGCTTTCTTT
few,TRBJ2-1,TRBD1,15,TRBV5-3,CARSSDRDPYNEQFF,TGTGCCAGAAGCTCCGACAGGGACCCCTACAATGAGCAGTTCTTC
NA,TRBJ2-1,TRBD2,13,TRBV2,CASESGRMGEQFF,TGTGCCAGCGAGAGCGGGAGAATGGGTGAGCAGTTCTTC
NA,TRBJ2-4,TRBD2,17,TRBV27,CASSLTPRGSMRNIQYF,TGTGCCAGCAGTCTTACCCCACGCGGGAGTATGAGAAACATTCAGTACTTC
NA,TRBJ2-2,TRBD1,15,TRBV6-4,CASSSDRGLDGELFF,TGTGCCAGCAGTTCGGACAGGGGGCTCGACGGGGAGCTGTTTTTT
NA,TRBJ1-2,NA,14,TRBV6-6,CASSYEPVTSGYTF,TGTGCCAGCAGTTACGAGCCGGTAACTAGTGGCTACACCTTC
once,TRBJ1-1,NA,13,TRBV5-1,CASSLETNTEAFF,TGCGCCAGCAGCTTGGAGACAAACACTGAAGCTTTCTTT
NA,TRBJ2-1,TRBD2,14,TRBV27,CAGEGPAHYNEQFF,TGTGCCGGGGAGGGCCCTGCCCACTACAATGAGCAGTTCTTC
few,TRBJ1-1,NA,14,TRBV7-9,CASSLSPASTEAFF,TGTGCCAGCAGCTTGTCCCCCGCGAGCACTGAAGCTTTCTTT
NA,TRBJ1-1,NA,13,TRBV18,CASSPTGNTEAFF,TGTGCCAGCTCACCAACCGGGAACACTGAAGCTTTCTTT
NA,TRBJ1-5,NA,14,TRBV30,CAWKGGNSNQPQHF,TGTGCCTGGAAGGGGGGGAATAGCAATCAGCCCCAGCATTTT
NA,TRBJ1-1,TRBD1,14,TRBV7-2,CASSFTGENTEAFF,TGTGCCAGCAGCTTTACAGGGGAGAACACTGAAGCTTTCTTT
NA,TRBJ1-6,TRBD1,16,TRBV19,CASSIGTAVASSPLHF,TGTGCCAGTAGTATTGGGACAGCAGTTGCCTCTTCACCCCTCCACTTT
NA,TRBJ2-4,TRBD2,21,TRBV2,CASSVNPGGAEGPLAKNIQYF,TGTGCCAGCAGTGTAAACCCCGGGGGGGCTGAGGGGCCCCTAGCCAAAAACATTCAGTACTTC
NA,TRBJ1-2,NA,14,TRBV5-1,CASSFSDSTYGYTF,TGCGCCAGCAGCTTCTCGGACTCTACCTATGGCTACACCTTC
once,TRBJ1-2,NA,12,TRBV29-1,CSVEETGNGYTF,TGCAGCGTTGAAGAAACGGGGAATGGCTACACCTTC
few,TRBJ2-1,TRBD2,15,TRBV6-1,CASKGLAGFGNEQFF,TGTGCCAGCAAGGGACTAGCGGGATTTGGCAATGAGCAGTTCTTC
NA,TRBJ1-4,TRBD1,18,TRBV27,CASSSARATGTGGQKLFF,TGTGCCAGCAGTTCTGCCCGTGCGACCGGGACAGGGGGGCAGAAACTGTTTTTT
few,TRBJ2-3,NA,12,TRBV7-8,CASSSSGDTQYF,TGTGCCAGCAGTTCGTCCGGGGATACGCAGTATTTT
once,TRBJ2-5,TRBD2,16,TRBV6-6,CASRRGLAGARETQYF,TGTGCCAGCAGGAGGGGACTAGCGGGGGCGAGAGAGACCCAGTACTTC
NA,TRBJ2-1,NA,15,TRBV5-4,CASSGGRGAYNEQFF,TGTGCCAGCAGTGGTGGCCGGGGAGCCTACAATGAGCAGTTCTTC